Below are 6 T cell receptor beta chains sequenced from a single sample in a study of blood T cell repertoires in COVID-19 (TCRdb year 2020). Libraries were constructed by the immunoSEQ multiplex PCR assay. TCRdb carries this immuneACCESS record with in-frame sequences only. Its versions omit some clonotypes, under half of them owing to an unresolved V gene in the studies checked, with the rest unexplained. Counted in this sample were over 250,000 clones; roughly 89% of them appeared once. The top ten clonotypes cover approximately 9.5% of the sample. Sequenced material: PBMCs or T cells enriched from blood (not recorded which). The receptors originated from a middle-aged man who had recovered from COVID-19.

V is TRBV7-9 and J is TRBJ2-3, with D possibly TRBD1 on 6 matching bases. Germline CDR1 and CDR2: SEHNR and FQNEAQ (reference sequence). V gave up 5 bases and J gave up 0 bases, with 12 bases separating them. The CDR3 extends over 15 amino acids. The CDR3 sequence: CASSQGPTSTDTQYF. CDR3 sequence (DNA): TGTGCCAGCAGCCAGGGGCCTACTAGCACAGATACGCAGTATTTT.

V and J are TRBV11-2 and TRBJ2-2; 7 bases line up with TRBD1. There are 16 residues in the CDR3. Germline lookup yields CDR1 SGHAT and CDR2 FQNNGV. The V segment lost 5 bases and the J segment 6 bases; nucleotides outside the gene matches: 12. CDR3 sequence: CASSITGDELAGELFF. CDR3 sequence (DNA): TGTGCCAGCAGCATAACAGGGGACGAACTGGCCGGGGAGCTGTTTTTT.

This rearrangement joins TRBV4-2 to TRBJ1-5; tentatively, D is TRBD1 (5 bases). Germline CDR1 and CDR2: LGHNA and YNFKEQ. Trimming took 5 bases from V and 9 from J, leaving 14 bases between them. This CDR3 is built from 13 residues. The CDR3 loop is CASSVGEAMPQHF. CDR3 sequence (DNA): TGTGCCAGCAGCGTAGGGGAGGCGATGCCCCAGCATTTT.

This chain joins TRBV13 and TRBJ1-1, with D perhaps TRBD1 (5 bases). V lost 5 bases and J 3 bases, leaving 13 bases between the germline ends. The CDR3 runs to 14 residues. Germline CDR1 and CDR2: PRHDT and FYEKMQ (reference sequence). The CDR3 DNA reads TGTGCCAGCAGCAGCCATACAGGAGACACTGAAGCTTTCTTT. This encodes CASSSHTGDTEAFF.

V gene TRBV19 combines with J gene TRBJ1-1; D is undetermined. V lost 1 base, J lost 1 base, and 7 bases lay in between. Germline V gene data show CDR1 as LNHDA and CDR2 as SQIVND (reference sequence). The CDR3 has 14 amino acids. The CDR3 region is CASSIATPNTEAFF. DNA for the CDR3: TGTGCCAGTAGTATAGCCACTCCGAACACTGAAGCTTTCTTT.

The count of this clone is one. The J gene is TRBJ1-2, the V gene TRBV3-1 (or the pseudogene TRBV3-2), with TRBD1 matching 11 bases. This CDR3 comprises 17 residues. After removal of 4 bases from V and 9 bases from J, the junction contained 16 bases not matched to a gene. Germline V gives CDR1 LGHDT, CDR2 YNNKEL (reference sequence). The CDR3 sequence: CASSPHLGQGVPWSYTF. The CDR3 DNA is TGTGCCAGCAGCCCCCATTTGGGACAGGGGGTGCCCTGGAGCTACACCTTC.